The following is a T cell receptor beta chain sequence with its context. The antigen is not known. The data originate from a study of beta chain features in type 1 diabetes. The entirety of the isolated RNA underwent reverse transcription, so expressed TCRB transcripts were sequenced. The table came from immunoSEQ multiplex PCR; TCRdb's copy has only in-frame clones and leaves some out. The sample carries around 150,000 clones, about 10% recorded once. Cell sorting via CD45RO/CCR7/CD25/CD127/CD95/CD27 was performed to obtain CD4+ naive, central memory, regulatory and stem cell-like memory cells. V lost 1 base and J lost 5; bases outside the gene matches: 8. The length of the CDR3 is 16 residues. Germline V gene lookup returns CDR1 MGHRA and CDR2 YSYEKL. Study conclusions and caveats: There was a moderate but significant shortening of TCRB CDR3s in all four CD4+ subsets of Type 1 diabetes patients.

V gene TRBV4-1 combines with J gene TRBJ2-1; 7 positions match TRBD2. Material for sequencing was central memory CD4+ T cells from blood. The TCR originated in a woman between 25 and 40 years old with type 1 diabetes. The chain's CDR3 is CASSQGWGGGNNEQFF. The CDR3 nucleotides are TGCGCCAGCAGCCAAGGCTGGGGGGGAGGCAACAATGAGCAGTTCTTC.